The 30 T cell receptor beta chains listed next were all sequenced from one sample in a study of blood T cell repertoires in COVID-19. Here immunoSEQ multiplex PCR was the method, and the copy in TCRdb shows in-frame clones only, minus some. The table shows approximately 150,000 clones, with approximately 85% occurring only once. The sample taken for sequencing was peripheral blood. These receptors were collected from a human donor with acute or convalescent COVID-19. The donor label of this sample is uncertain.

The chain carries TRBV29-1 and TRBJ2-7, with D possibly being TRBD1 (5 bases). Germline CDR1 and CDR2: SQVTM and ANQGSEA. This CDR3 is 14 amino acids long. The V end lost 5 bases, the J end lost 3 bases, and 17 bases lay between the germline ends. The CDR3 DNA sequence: TGCAGCGTTTCACCCCGAATAGACAGCTACGAGCAGTACTTC. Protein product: CSVSPRIDSYEQYF.

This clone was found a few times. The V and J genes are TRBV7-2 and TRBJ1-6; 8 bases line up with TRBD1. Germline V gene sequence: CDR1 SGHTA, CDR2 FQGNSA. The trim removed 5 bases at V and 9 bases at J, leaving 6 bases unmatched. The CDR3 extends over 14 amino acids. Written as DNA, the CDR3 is TGTGCCAGCAGCCCCGGGACAGGTTTTTCACCCCTCCACTTT. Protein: CASSPGTGFSPLHF.

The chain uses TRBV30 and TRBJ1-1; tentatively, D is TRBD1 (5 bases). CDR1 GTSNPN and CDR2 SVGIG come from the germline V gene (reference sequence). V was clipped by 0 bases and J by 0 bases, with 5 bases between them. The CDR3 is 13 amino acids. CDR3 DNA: TGTGCCTGGAGTGTACAGGTGAACACTGAAGCTTTCTTT. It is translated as CAWSVQVNTEAFF.

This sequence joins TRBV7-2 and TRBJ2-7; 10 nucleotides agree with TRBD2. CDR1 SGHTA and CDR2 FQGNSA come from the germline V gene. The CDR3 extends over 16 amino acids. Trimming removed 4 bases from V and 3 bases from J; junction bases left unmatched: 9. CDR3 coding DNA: TGTGCCAGCAGCTCTTATAGCGGGGGGAAATTCTACGAGCAGTACTTC. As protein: CASSSYSGGKFYEQYF.

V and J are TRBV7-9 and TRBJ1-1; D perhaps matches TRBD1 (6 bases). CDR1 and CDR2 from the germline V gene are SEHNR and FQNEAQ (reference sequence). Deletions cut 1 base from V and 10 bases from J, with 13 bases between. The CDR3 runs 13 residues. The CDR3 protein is CASSLDYVRGAFF. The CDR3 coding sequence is TGTGCCAGCAGCTTAGATTACGTCAGGGGAGCTTTCTTT. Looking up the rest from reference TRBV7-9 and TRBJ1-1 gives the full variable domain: DTGVSQNPRHKITKRGQNVTFRCDPISEHNRLYWYRQTLGQGPEFLTYFQNEAQLEKSRLLSDRFSAERPKGSFSTLEIQRTEQGDSAMYLCASSLDYVRGAFFGQGTRLTVV.

The CDR3 region has the DNA TGTGCCAGCAGATCATGGACAGTGAACACTGAAGCTTTCTTT. Translating it yields CASRSWTVNTEAFF. V usage is TRBV7-2 and J usage is TRBJ1-1; tentative D call: TRBD1 (6 bases). The CDR3 spans 14 residues. CDR1 is SGHTA and CDR2 is FQGNSA in the germline V gene. Trimming removed 6 bases at V and 0 bases at J, with 11 bases between.

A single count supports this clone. CDR3 bases: TGTGCCATCAGTCCGGGACAGGGGTACGAGCAGTACGTC. This translates into CAISPGQGYEQYV. The rearrangement uses TRBV10-3 and TRBJ2-7; 10 bases align to TRBD1. Germline trimming cut 5 bases from V and 4 bases from J; bases unmatched to any gene: 2. CDR1 and CDR2 (germline): ENHRY, SYGVKD. The CDR3 has 13 residues.

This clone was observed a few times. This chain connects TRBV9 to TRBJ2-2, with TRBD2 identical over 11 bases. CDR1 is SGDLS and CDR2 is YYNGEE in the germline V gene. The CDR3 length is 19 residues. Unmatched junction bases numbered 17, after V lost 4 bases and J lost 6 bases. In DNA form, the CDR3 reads TGTGCCAGCAGCTCACCAACCAAGACTAGCGGGACGTCTCCCGGGGAGCTGTTTTTT. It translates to CASSSPTKTSGTSPGELFF.

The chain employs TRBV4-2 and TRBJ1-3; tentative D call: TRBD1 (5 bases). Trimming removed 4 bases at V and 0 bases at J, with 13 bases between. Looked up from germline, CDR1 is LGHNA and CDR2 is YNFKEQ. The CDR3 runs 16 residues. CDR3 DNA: TGTGCCAGCAGCCCCAGGGCGCAGATCTCTGGAAACACCATATATTTT. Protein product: CASSPRAQISGNTIYF.

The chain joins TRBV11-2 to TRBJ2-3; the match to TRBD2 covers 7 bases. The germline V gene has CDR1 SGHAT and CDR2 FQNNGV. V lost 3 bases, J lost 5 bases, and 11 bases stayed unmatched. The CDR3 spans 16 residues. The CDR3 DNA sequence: TGTGCCAGCAGCTTCGTGGGAGGGGTTTTCGGAGATACGCAGTATTTT. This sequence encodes CASSFVGGVFGDTQYF.

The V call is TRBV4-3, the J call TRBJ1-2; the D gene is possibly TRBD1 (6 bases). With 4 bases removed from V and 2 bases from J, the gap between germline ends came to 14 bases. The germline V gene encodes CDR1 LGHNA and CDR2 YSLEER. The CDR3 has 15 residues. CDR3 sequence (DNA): TGCGCCAGCAGCCCGACAGGACTAGGGAACTATGGCTACACCTTC. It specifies CASSPTGLGNYGYTF.

This CDR3 reads CASSWGTGGQETQYF. DNA of the CDR3: TGCGCCAGCAGCTGGGGGACAGGGGGTCAAGAGACCCAGTACTTC. The rearrangement joins TRBV5-1 to TRBJ2-5; 11 bases are a match to TRBD1. This CDR3 has 15 residues. The junction had 3 bases not matched to a gene; V was cut back by 3 bases and J by 2 bases. Per the germline V gene, CDR1 is SGHRS and CDR2 is YFSETQ.

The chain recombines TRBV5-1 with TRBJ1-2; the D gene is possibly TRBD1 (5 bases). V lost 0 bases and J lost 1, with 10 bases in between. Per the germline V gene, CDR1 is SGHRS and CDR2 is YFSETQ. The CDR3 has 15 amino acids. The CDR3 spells CASSLVGGDNYGYTF. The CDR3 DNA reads TGCGCCAGCAGCTTGGTTGGAGGGGATAACTATGGCTACACCTTC.

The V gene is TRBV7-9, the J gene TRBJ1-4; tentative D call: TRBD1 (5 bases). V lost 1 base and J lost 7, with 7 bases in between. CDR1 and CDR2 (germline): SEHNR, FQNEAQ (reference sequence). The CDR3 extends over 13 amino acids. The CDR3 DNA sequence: TGTGCCAGCAGCTTAGGCAGGGTTGAAAAACTGTTTTTT. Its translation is CASSLGRVEKLFF.

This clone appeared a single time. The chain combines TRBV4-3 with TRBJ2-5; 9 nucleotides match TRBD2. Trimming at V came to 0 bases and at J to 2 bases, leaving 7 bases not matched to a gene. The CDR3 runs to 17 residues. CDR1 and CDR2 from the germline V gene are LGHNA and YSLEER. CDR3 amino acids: CASSQEWRLAEQETQYF. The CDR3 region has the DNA TGCGCCAGCAGCCAAGAATGGCGACTAGCGGAACAAGAGACCCAGTACTTC.

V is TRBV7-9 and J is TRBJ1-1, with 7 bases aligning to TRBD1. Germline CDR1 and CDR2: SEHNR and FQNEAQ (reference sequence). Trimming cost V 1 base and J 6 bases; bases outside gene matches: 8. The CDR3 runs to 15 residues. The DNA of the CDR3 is TGTGCCAGCAGCTTAGGACAGGGTGAGGCGGCTGAAGCTTTCTTT. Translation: CASSLGQGEAAEAFF. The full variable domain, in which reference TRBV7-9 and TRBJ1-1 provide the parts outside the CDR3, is DTGVSQNPRHKITKRGQNVTFRCDPISEHNRLYWYRQTLGQGPEFLTYFQNEAQLEKSRLLSDRFSAERPKGSFSTLEIQRTEQGDSAMYLCASSLGQGEAAEAFFGQGTRLTVV.

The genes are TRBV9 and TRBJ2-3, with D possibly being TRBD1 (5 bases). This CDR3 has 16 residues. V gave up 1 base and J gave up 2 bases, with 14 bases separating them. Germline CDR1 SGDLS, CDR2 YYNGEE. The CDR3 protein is CASSVSSGHPTDTQYF. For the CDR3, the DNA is TGTGCCAGCAGCGTATCTTCCGGACACCCCACAGATACGCAGTATTTT.

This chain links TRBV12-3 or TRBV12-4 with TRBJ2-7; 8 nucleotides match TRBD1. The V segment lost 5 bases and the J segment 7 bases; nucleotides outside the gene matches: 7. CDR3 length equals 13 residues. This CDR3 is CASSPQGAREQYF. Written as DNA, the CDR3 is TGTGCCAGCAGTCCTCAGGGGGCGCGGGAGCAGTACTTC.

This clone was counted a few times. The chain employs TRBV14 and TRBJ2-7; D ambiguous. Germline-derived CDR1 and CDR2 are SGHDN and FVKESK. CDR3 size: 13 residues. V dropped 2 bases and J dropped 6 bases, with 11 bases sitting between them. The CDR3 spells CASSQLQIGEQYF. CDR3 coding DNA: TGTGCCAGCAGCCAACTACAGATCGGCGAGCAGTACTTC.

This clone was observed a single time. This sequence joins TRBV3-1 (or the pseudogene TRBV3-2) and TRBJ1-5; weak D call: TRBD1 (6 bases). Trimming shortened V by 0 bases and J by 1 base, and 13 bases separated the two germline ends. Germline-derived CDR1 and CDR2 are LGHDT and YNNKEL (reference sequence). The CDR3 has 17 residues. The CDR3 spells CASSQDLAGQSNQPQHF. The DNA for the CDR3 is TGTGCCAGCAGCCAAGATCTTGCTGGACAGAGCAATCAGCCCCAGCATTTT.

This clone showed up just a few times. As DNA, the CDR3 is TGTGCCAGCACCCAAATAGCGGGAGGACGGAACAATGAGCAGTTCTTC. Its protein product is CASTQIAGGRNNEQFF. This chain connects TRBV7-2 to TRBJ2-1; 10 bases line up with TRBD2. CDR1 SGHTA and CDR2 FQGNSA come from the germline V gene. The trim removed 7 bases at V and 5 bases at J, leaving 11 bases unmatched. The CDR3 totals 16 residues.

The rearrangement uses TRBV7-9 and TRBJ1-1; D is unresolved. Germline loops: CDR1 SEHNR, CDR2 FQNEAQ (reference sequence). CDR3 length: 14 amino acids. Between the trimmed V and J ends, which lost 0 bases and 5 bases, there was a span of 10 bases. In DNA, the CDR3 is TGTGCCAGCAGCTTAGCCGATCCGGGAACTGAAGCTTTCTTT. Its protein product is CASSLADPGTEAFF.

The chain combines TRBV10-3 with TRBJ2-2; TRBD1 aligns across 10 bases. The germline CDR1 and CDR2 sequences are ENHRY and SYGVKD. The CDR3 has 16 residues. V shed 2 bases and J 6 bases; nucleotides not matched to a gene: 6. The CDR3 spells CAISERQGATPGELFF. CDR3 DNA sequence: TGTGCCATCAGTGAGAGACAGGGGGCGACCCCCGGGGAGCTGTTTTTT.

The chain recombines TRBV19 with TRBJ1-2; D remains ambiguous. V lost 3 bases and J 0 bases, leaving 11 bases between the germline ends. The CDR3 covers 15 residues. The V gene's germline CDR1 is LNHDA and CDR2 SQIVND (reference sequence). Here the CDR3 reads CASSIYSPANYGYTF. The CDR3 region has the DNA TGTGCCAGTAGTATTTATTCCCCAGCTAACTATGGCTACACCTTC.

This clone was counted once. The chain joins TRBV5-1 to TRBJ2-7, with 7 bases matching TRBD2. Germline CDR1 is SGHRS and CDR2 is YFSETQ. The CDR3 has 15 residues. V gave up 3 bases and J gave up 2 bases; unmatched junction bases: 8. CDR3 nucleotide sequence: TGCGCCAGCAGCTCCCCTAGCGGCGATACCTACGAGCAGTACTTC. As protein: CASSSPSGDTYEQYF.

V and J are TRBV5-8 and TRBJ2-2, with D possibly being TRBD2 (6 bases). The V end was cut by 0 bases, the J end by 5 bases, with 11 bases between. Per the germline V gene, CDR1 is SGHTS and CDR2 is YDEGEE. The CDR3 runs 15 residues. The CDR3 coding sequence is TGTGCCAGCAGCTTGGGGTCAGGAGGGACCGGGGAGCTGTTTTTT. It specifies CASSLGSGGTGELFF.

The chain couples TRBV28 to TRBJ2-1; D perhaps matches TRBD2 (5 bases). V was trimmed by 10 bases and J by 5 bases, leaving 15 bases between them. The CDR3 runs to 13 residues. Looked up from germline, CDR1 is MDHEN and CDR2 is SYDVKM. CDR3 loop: CATYPGYDNEQFF. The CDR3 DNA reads TGTGCCACCTACCCGGGATATGACAATGAGCAGTTCTTC.

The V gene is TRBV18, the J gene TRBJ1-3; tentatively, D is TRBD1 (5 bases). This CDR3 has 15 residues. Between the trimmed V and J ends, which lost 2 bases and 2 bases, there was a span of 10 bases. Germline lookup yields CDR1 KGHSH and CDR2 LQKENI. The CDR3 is CASSPGSGTGNTIYF. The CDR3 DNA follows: TGTGCCAGCTCACCAGGATCAGGGACTGGAAACACCATATATTTT.

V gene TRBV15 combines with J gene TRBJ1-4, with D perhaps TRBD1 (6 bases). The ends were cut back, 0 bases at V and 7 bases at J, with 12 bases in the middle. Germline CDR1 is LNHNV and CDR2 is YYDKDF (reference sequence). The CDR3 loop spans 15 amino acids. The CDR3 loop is CATSRDGRGGEKLFF. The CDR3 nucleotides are TGTGCCACCAGCAGAGATGGCAGGGGTGGTGAAAAACTGTTTTTT.

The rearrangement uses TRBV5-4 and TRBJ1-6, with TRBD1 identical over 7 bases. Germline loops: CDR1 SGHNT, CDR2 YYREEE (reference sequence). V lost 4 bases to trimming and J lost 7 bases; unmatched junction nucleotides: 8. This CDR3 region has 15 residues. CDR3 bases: TGTGCCAGCAGCAAGAGGACAGGTGACAATTCACCCCTCCACTTT. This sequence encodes CASSKRTGDNSPLHF.